The clone carrying this T cell receptor (beta chain) was counted between two and nine times. Its antigen is currently unknown. TCRdb reprocessed the reads with MiXCR, giving one entry per CDR3 protein. The sample shows roughly 34,000 distinct CDR3 sequences, about 48% of them seen only once. These data originate in a study of T cell repertoires in cytomegalovirus infection. Background on the study: Selected CMV epitopes included recently identified HLA-C-restricted ones as well as well-studied HLA-B-restricted ones. Signatures in public TCR beta sequences pointed to both CMV infection and matching HLA type.

The V gene's germline CDR1 is LGHDT and CDR2 YNNKEL (reference sequence). The CDR3 extends over 16 amino acids. V was pared by 2 bases and J by 6 bases, with 8 bases of the junction left unmatched. Study results and limitations: Ex vivo, HLA-C-restricted CMV-specific TCR beta clonotypes prevailed over the rest of the response.

This clonotype was obtained from a human donor in good health (CMV status not recorded). Some clones in this sample may be carry-over from other donors' samples. Sequencing was performed on CD8+ T cells from cultured PBMCs, taken from culture after CMV antigen stimulation. V is TRBV3-1 and J is TRBJ1-5, with 9 bases matching TRBD1. CDR3 residues: CASSQTDRGFSQPQHF. CDR3 coding DNA: TGTGCCAGCAGCCAAACGGACAGGGGTTTCAGTCAGCCCCAGCATTTT.